Following are 29 T cell receptor beta chains from one sample sequenced in a study of blood T cell repertoires in COVID-19. Assay used: immunoSEQ multiplex PCR; TCRdb lists only in-frame clones, some missing. This table has some 130,000 clones, approximately 74% appearing once. Sequenced sample: peripheral blood. These TCRs come from a woman between 65 and 79 years old with acute or convalescent COVID-19.

A note on this clone: Germline is not matched at one junction end, which may reflect a read error. This chain connects TRBV7-2 to TRBJ2-2; TRBD1 is a possible D gene (6 bases). This CDR3 spans 15 amino acids. Germline-derived CDR1 and CDR2 are SGHTA and FQGNSA. DNA for the CDR3: TGTGCCAGCAGCTTAGGGACGTACAGGGCCGGCGAGCTGTTTTTT. This codes for CASSLGTYRAGELFF.

The gene calls are TRBV28 and TRBJ2-7; weak D call: TRBD2 (6 bases). Trimming shortened V by 2 bases and J by 3 bases, and 17 bases separated the two germline ends. CDR1 and CDR2 (germline): MDHEN, SYDVKM. This CDR3 contains 16 residues. The CDR3 nucleotides are TGTGCCAGCAGTTTAGAGGTGGGGCAGGGAGGCTACGAGCAGTACTTC. This gives the protein CASSLEVGQGGYEQYF. Combining the CDR3 with reference TRBV28 and TRBJ2-7 gives the whole variable domain DVKVTQSSRYLVKRTGEKVFLECVQDMDHENMFWYRQDPGLGLRLIYFSYDVKMKEKGDIPEGYSVSREKKERFSLILESASTNQTSMYLCASSLEVGQGGYEQYFGPGTRLTVT.

The J gene is TRBJ1-6, the V gene TRBV19, with D possibly TRBD1 on 5 matching bases. V shed 2 bases and J shed 7 bases, with 9 bases lying between them. The CDR3 has 14 amino acids. Germline CDR1 reads LNHDA; CDR2 reads SQIVND (reference sequence). CDR3 loop: CASSISGFNSPLHF. Written as DNA, the CDR3 is TGTGCCAGTAGTATATCAGGGTTCAATTCACCCCTCCACTTT. The full variable domain, completed using reference TRBV19 and TRBJ1-6, is DGGITQSPKYLFRKEGQNVTLSCEQNLNHDAMYWYRQDPGQGLRLIYYSQIVNDFQKGDIAEGYSVSREKKESFPLTVTSAQKNPTAFYLCASSISGFNSPLHFGNGTRLTVT.

This clone was counted at least ten times. The CDR3 region is CASSFTGYSNQPQHF. In DNA, the CDR3 is TGTGCCAGCAGCTTTACGGGATATAGCAATCAGCCCCAGCATTTT. V gene TRBV7-2 combines with J gene TRBJ1-5; D not certain. The CDR3 has 15 amino acids. The V gene's germline CDR1 is SGHTA and CDR2 FQGNSA. V lost 3 bases and J 0 bases, leaving 9 bases between the germline ends. The entire variable domain, with the rest obtained from reference TRBV7-2 and TRBJ1-5, is as follows: GAGVSQSPSNKVTEKGKDVELRCDPISGHTALYWYRQSLGQGLEFLIYFQGNSAPDKSGLPSDRFSAERTGGSVSTLTIQRTQQEDSAVYLCASSFTGYSNQPQHFGDGTRLSIL.

The chain uses TRBV7-8 and TRBJ2-2; 12 nucleotides align to TRBD2. The germline CDR1 and CDR2 sequences are SGHVS and FQNEAQ. The length of the CDR3 is 15 residues. Trimming took 3 bases from V and 6 from J; bases not matched to a gene: 2. CDR3 sequence: CASSFLAGGSGELFF. The CDR3 DNA reads as TGTGCCAGCAGCTTCCTAGCGGGGGGGTCCGGGGAGCTGTTTTTT.

The chain is built from TRBV12-5 and TRBJ2-2; D possibly corresponds to TRBD1 (6 bases). Per germline, CDR1 LGHNT and CDR2 FRNRAP. The CDR3 is made up of 19 amino acids. V lost 0 bases, J lost 1 base, and 18 bases lay in between. The CDR3 region has the DNA TGTGCTAGTGGTTTGGTTGGGCAGGGGACCACTAGGAACACCGGGGAGCTGTTTTTT. Protein product: CASGLVGQGTTRNTGELFF.

J is TRBJ1-2 and V is TRBV19, with 12 positions matching TRBD1. Germline V gene lookup returns CDR1 LNHDA and CDR2 SQIVND (reference sequence). CDR3 length: 14 residues. With V trimmed by 5 bases and J by 7 bases, 5 bases remained unmatched. The CDR3 bases are TGTGCCAGTAGTCCAGGGACAGGGGGCTCTGGCTACACCTTC. Amino acid sequence: CASSPGTGGSGYTF.

The rearrangement uses TRBV6-5 and TRBJ1-6, with D possibly TRBD1 on 6 matching bases. Trimming pared 0 bases from V and 1 base from J, leaving 7 bases between. CDR1 MNHEY and CDR2 SVGAGI come from the germline V gene. The CDR3 length is 16 residues. CDR3 loop: CASSYSGASYNSPLHF. CDR3 nucleotide sequence: TGTGCCAGCAGTTACTCGGGGGCGTCCTATAATTCACCCCTCCACTTT.

The rearrangement joins TRBV5-1 to TRBJ2-5; TRBD1 agrees at 7 bases. The ends lost 2 bases at V and 5 bases at J; junction bases unmatched: 6. CDR1 and CDR2 from the germline V gene are SGHRS and YFSETQ. The CDR3 consists of 14 residues. In nucleotides, the CDR3 is TGCGCCAGCAGCTTCGGGACAGCGAGGGAGACCCAGTACTTC. As protein: CASSFGTARETQYF. The variable domain in full, completed from reference TRBV5-1 and TRBJ2-5, reads KAGVTQTPRYLIKTRGQQVTLSCSPISGHRSVSWYQQTPGQGLQFLFEYFSETQRNKGNFPGRFSGRQFSNSRSEMNVSTLELGDSALYLCASSFGTARETQYFGPGTRLLVL.

This clone was detected many times. The V and J genes are TRBV2 and TRBJ2-1, with D possibly being TRBD2 (5 bases). The CDR3 extends over 12 amino acids. Per germline, CDR1 SNHLY and CDR2 FYNNEI. Trimming pared 8 bases from V and 6 bases from J, leaving 11 bases between. CDR3 region: CASRAGSNEQFF. The DNA of the CDR3 is TGTGCCAGCCGGGCGGGCAGCAATGAGCAGTTCTTC.

The genes are TRBV3-1 (or the pseudogene TRBV3-2) and TRBJ2-2, with 7 bases lining up with TRBD1. Germline V gene sequence: CDR1 LGHDT, CDR2 YNNKEL (reference sequence). V was clipped by 3 bases and J by 6 bases; unmatched bases: 7. CDR3 size: 15 residues. The CDR3 DNA reads as TGTGCCAGCAGCCATTTCAGGGGGACCGCCGGGGAGCTGTTTTTT. Amino acids: CASSHFRGTAGELFF.

The CDR3 DNA reads as TGTGCTAGTGCCCCGGGACTAGCGGGGCAAGAGACCCAGTACTTC. It yields the protein CASAPGLAGQETQYF. The J gene is TRBJ2-5, the V gene TRBV12-5, with TRBD2 identical over 13 bases. The CDR3 runs 15 residues. The germline CDR1 and CDR2 sequences are LGHNT and FRNRAP. The ends lost 7 bases at V and 2 bases at J; junction bases unmatched: 4.

The gene calls are TRBV18 and TRBJ2-7, with D possibly matching TRBD1 (6 bases). V dropped 3 bases and J dropped 12 bases, with 21 bases sitting between them. Per germline, CDR1 KGHSH and CDR2 LQKENI. This CDR3 region has 14 residues. The CDR3 DNA reads TGTGCCAGCTCACCCACTTCGATGCAGGGGTCGTCGTACTTC. This gives the protein CASSPTSMQGSSYF.

CDR3 nucleotide sequence: TGTGCCAGCAGGGGCCTGGGGGGGGCCTATGGCTACACCTTC. This gives the protein CASRGLGGAYGYTF. The chain employs TRBV6-5 and TRBJ1-2; tentative D call: TRBD1 (6 bases). The CDR3 covers 14 residues. V lost 6 bases and J 4 bases, leaving 15 bases between the germline ends. CDR1 and CDR2 from the germline V gene are MNHEY and SVGAGI.

This chain links TRBV29-1 with TRBJ2-1, with no clear D. The germline V gene has CDR1 SQVTM and CDR2 ANQGSEA. Deletions cut 4 bases from V and 8 bases from J, with 12 bases between. CDR3 length: 12 amino acids. The CDR3 DNA follows: TGCAGCGTTGTACCCTTCAGTGATGAGCAGTTCTTC. This translates into CSVVPFSDEQFF.

This clone was seen more than once but under ten times. The chain couples TRBV7-8 to TRBJ1-5; tentatively, D is TRBD1 (5 bases). This CDR3 region has 16 residues. The germline gives CDR1 SGHVS, CDR2 FQNEAQ. V was cut by 5 bases and J by 7 bases, with 21 bases left in between. The CDR3 DNA is TGTGCCAGCAGCCCGCGGGACGGCATTCAGGAGCAGCCCCAGCATTTT. As protein: CASSPRDGIQEQPQHF.

The CDR3 sequence is CASSQVAAHEQYF. As DNA, the CDR3 is TGTGCCAGCAGCCAAGTTGCGGCCCACGAGCAGTACTTC. V and J are TRBV3-1 (or the pseudogene TRBV3-2) and TRBJ2-7, with no clear D. V was trimmed by 1 base and J by 5 bases, leaving 9 bases between them. Per the germline V gene, CDR1 is LGHDT and CDR2 is YNNKEL (reference sequence). CDR3 length: 13 amino acids.

The chain carries TRBV5-6 and TRBJ2-1, with 10 bases identical to TRBD2. This CDR3 region has 17 residues. With 1 base clipped from V and 3 bases from J, the junction kept 7 bases outside the gene matches. Germline V gene lookup returns CDR1 SGHDT and CDR2 YYEEEE. CDR3 in amino acids: CASSLSSGGVLYNEQFF. The CDR3 DNA reads as TGTGCCAGCAGCTTGTCCAGCGGGGGGGTCCTCTACAATGAGCAGTTCTTC.

CDR3: CASGAGRGSYEQYF. The CDR3 DNA follows: TGTGCCAGCGGGGCAGGCAGGGGGTCATACGAGCAGTACTTC. The chain is built from TRBV19 and TRBJ2-7, with TRBD1 identical over 7 bases. V was pared by 9 bases and J by 4 bases, with 12 bases of the junction left unmatched. CDR3 size: 14 residues. Looked up from germline, CDR1 is LNHDA and CDR2 is SQIVND (reference sequence). The full variable domain, rest sourced from reference TRBV19 and TRBJ2-7, is DGGITQSPKYLFRKEGQNVTLSCEQNLNHDAMYWYRQDPGQGLRLIYYSQIVNDFQKGDIAEGYSVSREKKESFPLTVTSAQKNPTAFYLCASGAGRGSYEQYFGPGTRLTVT.

This chain uses TRBV2 with TRBJ1-2, with D possibly TRBD1 on 5 matching bases. With 6 bases removed from V and 5 bases from J, the gap between germline ends came to 10 bases. The CDR3 length is 12 residues. Germline V CDR1 and CDR2: SNHLY, FYNNEI. The DNA for the CDR3 is TGTGCCAGCAGCTATGACAGATATGGCTACACCTTC. Encoded protein: CASSYDRYGYTF.

The V gene is TRBV6-2 or TRBV6-3, the J gene TRBJ2-7; D might be TRBD1 (6 bases). Germline CDR1 and CDR2: MNHEY and SVGEGT. The V end was cut by 4 bases, the J end by 1 base, with 8 bases between. This CDR3 comprises 13 residues. Written as DNA, the CDR3 is TGTGCCAGCAGTTCTGGACAGTCCTACGAGCAGTACTTC. It yields the protein CASSSGQSYEQYF.

This chain connects TRBV21-1 to TRBJ2-7; TRBD1, the table's D call, lacks a check against the DNA. TRBV21-1 constitutes a pseudogene. CDR3 length equals 12 residues. CDR3 protein: CASQIPTYEQYF. In DNA form, the CDR3 reads TGTGCCAGCCAGATTCCAACCTACGAGCAGTACTTC.

This clone turned up a few times. This sequence joins TRBV5-6 and TRBJ2-7; TRBD2 aligns across 11 bases. The J segment lost 3 bases and the V segment lost 4 bases, leaving 9 bases of the junction unmatched. The CDR3 has 16 amino acids. Germline CDR1 SGHDT, CDR2 YYEEEE. The CDR3 region is CASSPWALAGVYEQYF. The DNA for the CDR3 is TGTGCCAGCAGCCCCTGGGCACTAGCGGGAGTCTACGAGCAGTACTTC.

The chain couples TRBV5-1 to TRBJ1-3; no definite D call. Germline-derived CDR1 and CDR2 are SGHRS and YFSETQ. There are 14 residues in the CDR3. V was clipped by 4 bases and J by 0 bases, with 8 bases between them. The CDR3 bases are TGCGCCAGCAGCCCCGGGAGCTCTGGAAACACCATATATTTT. Amino acids: CASSPGSSGNTIYF.

The gene calls are TRBV11-2 and TRBJ2-1; 9 positions agree with TRBD2. The CDR3 extends over 17 amino acids. Germline V gene sequence: CDR1 SGHAT, CDR2 FQNNGV. Trimming cost V 0 bases and J 4 bases; bases outside gene matches: 7. The CDR3 region is CASSLELAGDLYNEQFF. The CDR3, as DNA: TGTGCCAGCAGCTTAGAGTTAGCGGGGGACCTATACAATGAGCAGTTCTTC.

For the CDR3, the DNA is TGTGCCAGCAGCTATTGGACAGGGAAAGAGACCCAGTACTTC. Translating it yields CASSYWTGKETQYF. The rearrangement uses TRBV5-4 and TRBJ2-5; 8 bases align to TRBD1. The V gene's germline CDR1 is SGHNT and CDR2 YYREEE (reference sequence). V was pared by 3 bases and J by 3 bases, with 4 bases of the junction left unmatched. This CDR3 spans 14 amino acids.

V usage is TRBV6-4 and J usage is TRBJ2-4, with 7 nucleotides matching TRBD2. The germline V gene encodes CDR1 MRHNA and CDR2 SNTAGT. The CDR3 loop spans 18 amino acids. V trimming: 0 bases; J trimming: 1 base; junction bases outside the gene matches: 9. Here the CDR3 reads CASSDSGGNKGAKNIQYF. The CDR3 coding sequence is TGTGCCAGCAGTGACTCGGGAGGGAATAAGGGGGCCAAAAACATTCAGTACTTC.

This clone came up a few times. The rearrangement joins TRBV5-1 to TRBJ2-7; D is unclear. CDR1 is SGHRS, CDR2 YFSETQ, per germline. V was pared by 0 bases and J by 0 bases, with 7 bases between. The CDR3 spans 14 residues. In DNA, the CDR3 is TGCGCCAGCAGCTTGGGAGTCGACTCCTACGAGCAGTACTTC. It yields the protein CASSLGVDSYEQYF.

V is TRBV10-3 and J is TRBJ1-3; the D is unclear. Germline CDR1 is ENHRY and CDR2 is SYGVKD. Between the trimmed V and J ends, which lost 4 bases and 4 bases, there was a span of 5 bases. The CDR3 runs 12 residues. CDR3 DNA sequence: TGTGCCATCAGTGTCGGGGGAAACACCATATATTTT. Its protein product is CAISVGGNTIYF.